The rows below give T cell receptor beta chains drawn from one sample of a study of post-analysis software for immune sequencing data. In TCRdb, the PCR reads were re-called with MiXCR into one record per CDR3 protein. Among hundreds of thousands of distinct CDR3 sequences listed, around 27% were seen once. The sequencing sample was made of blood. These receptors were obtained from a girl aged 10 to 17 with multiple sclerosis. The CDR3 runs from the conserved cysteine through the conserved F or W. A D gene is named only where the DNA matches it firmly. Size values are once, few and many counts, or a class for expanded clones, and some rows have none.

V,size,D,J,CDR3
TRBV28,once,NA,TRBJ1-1,CASSGLMRAMNTEAFF
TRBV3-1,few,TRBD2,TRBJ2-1,CASSQEGFSGRWNEQFF
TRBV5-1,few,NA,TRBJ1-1,CASSLGQRPTEAFF
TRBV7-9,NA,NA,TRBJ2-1,CASSPPARINEQFF
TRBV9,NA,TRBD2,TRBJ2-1,CASSVDDPGGNEQFF
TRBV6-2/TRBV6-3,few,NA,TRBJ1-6,CASSYLGNSPLHF
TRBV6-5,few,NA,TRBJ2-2,CASSYSAGTNTGELFF
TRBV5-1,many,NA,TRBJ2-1,CASSLVGEQFF
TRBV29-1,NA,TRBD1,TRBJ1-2,CSVDPGQGRYGYTF
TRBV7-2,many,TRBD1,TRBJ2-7,CASSYWTGGYEQYF
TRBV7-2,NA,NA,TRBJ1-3,CASSKQGSGNTIYF
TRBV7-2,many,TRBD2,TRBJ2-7,CASSSLTSGVGEQYF
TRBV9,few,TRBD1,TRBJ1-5,CASSETGGRQPQHF
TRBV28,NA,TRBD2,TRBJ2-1,CASSFLPGLAYHNEQFF
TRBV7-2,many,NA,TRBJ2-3,CASSLGGDPSTDTQYF
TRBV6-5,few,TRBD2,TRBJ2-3,CASSPMGGFTDTQYF
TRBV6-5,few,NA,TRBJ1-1,CASTPRGGRGNTEAFF
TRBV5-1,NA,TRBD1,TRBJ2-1,CASSRQGAWNEQFF
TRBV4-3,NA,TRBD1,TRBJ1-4,CASSPIQGAPGKLFF
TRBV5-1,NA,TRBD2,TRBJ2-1,CASGLVPSGPYNEQFF
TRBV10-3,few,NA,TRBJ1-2,CAISEQKLDLFYGYTF
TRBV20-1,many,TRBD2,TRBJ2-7,CSAGYLAGRAYEQYF
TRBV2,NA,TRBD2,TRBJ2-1,CASREGLSGTSYNEQFF
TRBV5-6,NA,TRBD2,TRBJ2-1,CASSISGRAYNEQFF
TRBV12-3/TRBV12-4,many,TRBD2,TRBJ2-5,CASSPGGLGQETQYF
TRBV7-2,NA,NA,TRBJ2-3,CASSSRRGSTDTQYF
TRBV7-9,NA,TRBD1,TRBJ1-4,CASRATGRSEKLFF
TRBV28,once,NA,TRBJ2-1,CASSFPQTNSPNEQFF
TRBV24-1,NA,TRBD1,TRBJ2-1,CATRGQSRNEQFF
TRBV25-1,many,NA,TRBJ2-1,CASSEYNEQFF
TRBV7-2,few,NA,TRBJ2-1,CASSLSSPRDEQFF
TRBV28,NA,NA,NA,CASSLLEGKGETQYF
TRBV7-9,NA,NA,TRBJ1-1,CARDNRELNTEAFF
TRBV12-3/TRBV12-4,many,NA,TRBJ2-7,CASSFRGYEQYF
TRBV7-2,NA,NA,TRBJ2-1,CASSPPGDYSYNEQFF
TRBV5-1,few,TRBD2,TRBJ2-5,CASSEVGLAGGPVETQYF
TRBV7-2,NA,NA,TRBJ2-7,CASSLFARSYEQYF
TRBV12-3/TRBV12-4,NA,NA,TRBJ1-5,CASGGGRVSNQPQHF
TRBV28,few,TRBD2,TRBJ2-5,CASRGASGGRVYQETQYF
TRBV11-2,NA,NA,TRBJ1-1,CASSPQGGATEAFF
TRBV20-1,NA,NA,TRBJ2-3,CSARSNPPGEDTQYF
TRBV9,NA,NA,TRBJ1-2,CASSVEASRPSGSYTF
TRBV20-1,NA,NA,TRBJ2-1,CSARVRAGINHNEQFF
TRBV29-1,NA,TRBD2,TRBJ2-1,CSVGPTSGEQFF
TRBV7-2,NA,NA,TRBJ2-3,CASSLNPAGRRDTQYF